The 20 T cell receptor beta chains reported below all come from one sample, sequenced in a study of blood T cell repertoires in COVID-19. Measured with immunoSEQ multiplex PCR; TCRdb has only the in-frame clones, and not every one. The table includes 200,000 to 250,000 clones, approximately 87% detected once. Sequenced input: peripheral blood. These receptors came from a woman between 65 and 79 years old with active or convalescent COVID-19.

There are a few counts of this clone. In DNA form, the CDR3 reads TGTGCCAGCAGCTCCGTCCGGGACACCATATATTTT. Translated: CASSSVRDTIYF. The chain uses TRBV7-9 and TRBJ1-3, with D unclear. The CDR3 consists of 12 residues. V was pared by 4 bases and J by 8 bases, with 9 bases between. Germline V gene sequence: CDR1 SEHNR, CDR2 FQNEAQ (reference sequence). Based on the CDR3 plus reference TRBV7-9 and TRBJ1-3, the full variable domain is DTGVSQNPRHKITKRGQNVTFRCDPISEHNRLYWYRQTLGQGPEFLTYFQNEAQLEKSRLLSDRFSAERPKGSFSTLEIQRTEQGDSAMYLCASSSVRDTIYFGEGSWLTVV.

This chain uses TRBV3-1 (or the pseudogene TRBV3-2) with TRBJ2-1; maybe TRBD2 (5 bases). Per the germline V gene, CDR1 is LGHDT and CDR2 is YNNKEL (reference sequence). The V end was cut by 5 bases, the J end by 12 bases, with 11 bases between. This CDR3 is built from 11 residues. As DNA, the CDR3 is TGTGCCAGCAGCGCGCTAGGAGGGCAGTTCTTC. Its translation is CASSALGGQFF.

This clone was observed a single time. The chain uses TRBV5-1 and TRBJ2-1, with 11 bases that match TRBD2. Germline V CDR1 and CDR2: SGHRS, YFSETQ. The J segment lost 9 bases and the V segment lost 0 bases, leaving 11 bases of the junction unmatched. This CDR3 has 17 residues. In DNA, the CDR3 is TGCGCCAGCAGCTTGGCCCAGACTAGCGGGAATTATGGTGAGCAGTTCTTC. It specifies CASSLAQTSGNYGEQFF. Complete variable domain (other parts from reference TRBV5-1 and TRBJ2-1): KAGVTQTPRYLIKTRGQQVTLSCSPISGHRSVSWYQQTPGQGLQFLFEYFSETQRNKGNFPGRFSGRQFSNSRSEMNVSTLELGDSALYLCASSLAQTSGNYGEQFFGPGTRLTVL.

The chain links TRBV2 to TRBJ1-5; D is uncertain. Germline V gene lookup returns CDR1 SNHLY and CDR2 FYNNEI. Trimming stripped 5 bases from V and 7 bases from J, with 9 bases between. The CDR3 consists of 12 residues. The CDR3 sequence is CASSRLHQPQHF. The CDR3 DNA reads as TGTGCCAGCAGTAGACTACACCAGCCCCAGCATTTT.

CDR3: CASSELRTENSPLHF. The CDR3, as DNA: TGTGCCAGCAGTGAACTTCGGACAGAAAATTCACCCCTCCACTTT. The gene calls are TRBV6-1 and TRBJ1-6; TRBD1 might be the D (6 bases). Germline V CDR1 and CDR2: MNHNS, SASEGT. CDR3 size: 15 residues. V shed 2 bases and J shed 7 bases, with 12 bases lying between them.

In nucleotides, the CDR3 is TGTGCCAGCTCACGCGGACAGGGGGGCAATCAGCCCCAGCATTTT. Translated, it gives CASSRGQGGNQPQHF. J is TRBJ1-5 and V is TRBV18; TRBD1 matches 10 bases. The germline gives CDR1 KGHSH, CDR2 LQKENI. The CDR3 totals 15 residues. The trim removed 4 bases at V and 2 bases at J, leaving 2 bases unmatched.

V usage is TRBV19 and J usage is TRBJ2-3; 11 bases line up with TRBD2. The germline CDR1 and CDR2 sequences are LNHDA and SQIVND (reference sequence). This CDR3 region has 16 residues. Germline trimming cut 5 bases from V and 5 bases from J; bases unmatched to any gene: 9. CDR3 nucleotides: TGTGCCAGTAGTGCCGGACTAGCGGGTATGATAGATACGCAGTATTTT. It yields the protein CASSAGLAGMIDTQYF.

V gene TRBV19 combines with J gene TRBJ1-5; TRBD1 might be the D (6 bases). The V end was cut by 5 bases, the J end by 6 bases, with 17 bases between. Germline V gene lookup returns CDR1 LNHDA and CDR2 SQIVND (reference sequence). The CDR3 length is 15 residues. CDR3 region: CASSGQWLGFQPQHF. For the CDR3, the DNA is TGTGCCAGTAGTGGACAGTGGCTAGGGTTTCAGCCCCAGCATTTT.

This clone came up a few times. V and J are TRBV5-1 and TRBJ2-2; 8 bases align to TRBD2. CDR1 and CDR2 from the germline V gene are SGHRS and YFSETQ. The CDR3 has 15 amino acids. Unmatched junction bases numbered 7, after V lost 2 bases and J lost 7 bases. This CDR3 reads CASSLAGTSDGELFF. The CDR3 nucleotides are TGCGCCAGCAGCTTAGCCGGGACTAGTGACGGGGAGCTGTTTTTT.

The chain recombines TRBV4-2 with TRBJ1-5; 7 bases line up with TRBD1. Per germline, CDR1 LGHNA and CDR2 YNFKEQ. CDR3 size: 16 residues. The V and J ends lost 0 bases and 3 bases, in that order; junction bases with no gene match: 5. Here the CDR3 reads CASSQESGQNNQPQHF. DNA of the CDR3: TGTGCCAGCAGCCAAGAGTCGGGACAGAACAATCAGCCCCAGCATTTT.

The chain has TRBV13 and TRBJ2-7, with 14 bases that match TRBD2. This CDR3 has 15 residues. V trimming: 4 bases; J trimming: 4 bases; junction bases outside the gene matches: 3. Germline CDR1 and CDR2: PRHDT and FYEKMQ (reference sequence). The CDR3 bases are TGTGCCAGCAGCTACAGACTAGCGGGAGGGTACGAGCAGTACTTC. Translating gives CASSYRLAGGYEQYF.

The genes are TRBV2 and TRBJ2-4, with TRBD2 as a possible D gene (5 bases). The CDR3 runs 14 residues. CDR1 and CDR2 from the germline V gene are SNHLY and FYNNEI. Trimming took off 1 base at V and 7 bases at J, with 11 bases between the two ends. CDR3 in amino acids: CASSEVGRKNIQYF. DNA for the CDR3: TGTGCCAGCAGTGAAGTGGGGAGAAAGAACATTCAGTACTTC.

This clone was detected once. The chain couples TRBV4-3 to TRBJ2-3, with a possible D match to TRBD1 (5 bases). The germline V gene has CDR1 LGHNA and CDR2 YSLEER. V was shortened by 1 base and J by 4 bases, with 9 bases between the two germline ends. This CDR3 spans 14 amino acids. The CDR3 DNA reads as TGCGCCAGCAGCCAAGGACTCAGGGCAGATACGCAGTATTTT. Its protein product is CASSQGLRADTQYF.

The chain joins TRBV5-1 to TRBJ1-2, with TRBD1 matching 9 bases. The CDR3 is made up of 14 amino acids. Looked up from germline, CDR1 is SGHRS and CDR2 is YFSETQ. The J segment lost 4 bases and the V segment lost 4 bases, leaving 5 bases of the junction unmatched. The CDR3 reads CASSPGTGPYGYTF. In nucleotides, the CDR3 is TGCGCCAGCAGCCCCGGGACAGGGCCCTATGGCTACACCTTC.

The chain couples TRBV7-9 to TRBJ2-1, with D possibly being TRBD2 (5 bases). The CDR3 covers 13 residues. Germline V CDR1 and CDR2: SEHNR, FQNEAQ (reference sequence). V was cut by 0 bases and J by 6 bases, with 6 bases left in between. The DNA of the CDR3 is TGTGCCAGCAGCTTAGCGGGAGTCAATGAGCAGTTCTTC. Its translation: CASSLAGVNEQFF.

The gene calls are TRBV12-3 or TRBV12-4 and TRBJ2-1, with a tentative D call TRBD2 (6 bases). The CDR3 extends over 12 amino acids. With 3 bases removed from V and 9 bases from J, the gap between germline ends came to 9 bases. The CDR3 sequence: CASSFLEGEQFF. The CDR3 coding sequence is TGTGCCAGCAGTTTTTTGGAGGGTGAGCAGTTCTTC.

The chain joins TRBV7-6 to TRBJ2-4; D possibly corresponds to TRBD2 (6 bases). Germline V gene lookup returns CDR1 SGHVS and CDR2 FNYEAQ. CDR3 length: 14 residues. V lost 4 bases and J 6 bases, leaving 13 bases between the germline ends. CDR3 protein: CASSSRDSRNIQYF. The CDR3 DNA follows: TGTGCCAGCAGCTCCCGGGACTCAAGAAACATTCAGTACTTC.

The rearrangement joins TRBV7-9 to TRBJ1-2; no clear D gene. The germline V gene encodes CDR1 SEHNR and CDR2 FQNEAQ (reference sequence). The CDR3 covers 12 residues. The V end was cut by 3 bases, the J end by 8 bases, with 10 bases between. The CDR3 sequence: CASSFEMGGYTF. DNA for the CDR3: TGTGCCAGCAGCTTCGAGATGGGCGGCTACACCTTC.

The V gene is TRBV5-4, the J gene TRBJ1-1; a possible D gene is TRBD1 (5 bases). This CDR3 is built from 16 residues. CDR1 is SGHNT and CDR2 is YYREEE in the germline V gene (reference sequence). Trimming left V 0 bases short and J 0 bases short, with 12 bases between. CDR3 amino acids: CASSLGFGQLNTEAFF. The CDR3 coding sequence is TGTGCCAGCAGCTTGGGTTTCGGACAACTGAACACTGAAGCTTTCTTT. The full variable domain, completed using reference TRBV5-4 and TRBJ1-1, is ETGVTQSPTHLIKTRGQQVTLRCSSQSGHNTVSWYQQALGQGPQFIFQYYREEENGRGNFPPRFSGLQFPNYSSELNVNALELDDSALYLCASSLGFGQLNTEAFFGQGTRLTVV.

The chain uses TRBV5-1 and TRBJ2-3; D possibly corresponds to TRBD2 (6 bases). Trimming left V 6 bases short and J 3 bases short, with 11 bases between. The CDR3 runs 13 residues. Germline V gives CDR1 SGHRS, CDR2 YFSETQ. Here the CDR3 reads CASKVGSTDTQYF. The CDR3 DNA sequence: TGCGCCAGCAAGGTCGGGAGTACAGATACGCAGTATTTT.